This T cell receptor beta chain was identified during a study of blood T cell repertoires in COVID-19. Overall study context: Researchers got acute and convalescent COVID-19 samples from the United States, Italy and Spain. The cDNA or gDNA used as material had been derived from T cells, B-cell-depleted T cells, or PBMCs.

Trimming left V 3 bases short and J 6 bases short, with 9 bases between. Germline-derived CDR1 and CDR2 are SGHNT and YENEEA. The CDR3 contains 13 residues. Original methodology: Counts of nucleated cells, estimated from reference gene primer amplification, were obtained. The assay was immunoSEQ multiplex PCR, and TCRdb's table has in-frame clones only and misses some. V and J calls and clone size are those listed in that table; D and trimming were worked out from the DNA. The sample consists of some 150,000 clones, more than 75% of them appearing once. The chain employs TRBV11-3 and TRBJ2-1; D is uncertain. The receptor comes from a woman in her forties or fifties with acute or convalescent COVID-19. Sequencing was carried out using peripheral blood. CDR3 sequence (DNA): TGTGCCAGCAGCTTGGGCCCCAGCAATGAGCAGTTCTTC. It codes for CASSLGPSNEQFF.